This TCR beta chain derives from a study of blood T cell repertoires in COVID-19. Study at large: From the United States, Italy and Spain came samples of acute and convalescent COVID-19. PBMCs, B-cell-depleted T cells, or T cells were the source of the cDNA or gDNA that made up the material.

What the recovered Cohort 3 donors had was two negative PCRs, clearance, or symptom resolution. Germline CDR1 and CDR2: SGHTS and YDEGEE. The CDR3 length is 16 residues. V gave up 0 bases and J gave up 2 bases; unmatched junction bases: 4. In the original processing: Estimates of nucleated cell counts were drawn from the amplification of reference gene primers. The data were produced by immunoSEQ multiplex PCR, yet TCRdb's version contains in-frame clones alone and is incomplete. Clone size and the V and J calls come from that table; the DNA yielded D and trimming. The top ten hold less than 1.5% of the sample, which has about 380,000 clones, 88% seen once.

This sequence was found in a woman aged 18-29 years who had recovered from COVID-19. This chain connects TRBV5-8 to TRBJ2-3, with 9 bases aligning to TRBD2. Sequencing was carried out using PBMCs or T cells enriched from blood (not recorded which). CDR3 sequence reads: CASSLDAGGNTDTQYF. The CDR3 region has the DNA TGTGCCAGCAGCTTGGATGCGGGGGGGAACACAGATACGCAGTATTTT.